Sequencing of this T cell receptor beta chain was carried out in a study of T cell repertoires in aging, cancer and after chemotherapy. Amplification of TCR beta used genomic DNA extracted from peripheral blood. A mixed TRB-A/B primer pool amplified rearranged TRB by multiplex touch-down PCR. TCRdb passed the multiplex PCR reads through MiXCR, listing each CDR3 protein once. This table has thousands of distinct CDR3 sequences, roughly 20% appearing once. Germline lookup yields CDR1 LGHNA and CDR2 YSLEER. The CDR3 spans 15 residues. V lost 5 bases and J lost 7, with 17 bases in between. The sequence came from a human donor with a solid tumor. The specimen sequenced was blood. The rearrangement joins TRBV4-3 to TRBJ1-4, with D possibly TRBD1 on 6 matching bases. CDR3 region: CASSSRGPGGEKLFF. The CDR3 DNA reads as TGCGCCAGCAGCTCCCGGGGGCCAGGAGGTGAAAAACTGTTTTTT.